This TCR beta chain is from a study of shared clonotypes between healthy human individuals. Regarding this clone: Its target is not known.

Positive CCR7 selection of CD45RO-negative cells yielded the naive CD8 cells, and terminally differentiated effector memory CD45RA+ cells were excluded. This CDR3 contains 12 residues. With 5 bases removed from V and 3 bases from J, the gap between germline ends came to 5 bases. Germline loops: CDR1 MNHNY, CDR2 SVGAGI (reference sequence). Study-wide results and limits: Exclusively blood specimens were collected; tissue repertoires likely differ.

Repertoires were generated with immunoSEQ multiplex PCR, while TCRdb's copy carries only in-frame clones and drops some. The sample has about 2,100,000 clones, 90% to 95% seen once. V gene TRBV6-6 combines with J gene TRBJ1-5; D gene uncertain. The sequence derives from a man aged 18 to 29 in good health. Some clones in this sample may be carry-over from other donors' samples. Sequenced: naive CD8+ T cells from PBMCs. CDR3 protein: CASSRPNQPQHF. CDR3 nucleotide sequence: TGTGCCAGCAGTAGACCCAATCAGCCCCAGCATTTT.